This T cell receptor beta chain was found in a study of T cell responses to AZD1222 COVID-19 vaccine (TCRdb year 2021). Regarding the study in general: TCR sequencing was performed for about 250 trial participants, of whom around 200 were given two doses of AZD1222 and approximately 26 were given two doses of MenACWY control vaccine. Trial participants were enrolled by age into 18-55, 56-69 and 70-plus year subgroups, with roughly 160, 29 and 62 TCR-sequenced participants respectively.

The label giving this sample's time point can be read as: about 28 days (+/-7) after the second vaccine dose. AZD1222 recipients given second doses at about 4 weeks or at about 12 weeks were pooled, since spike-specific TCR depth and breadth were not found to differ between the two schedules. Vaccinee samples were obtained from the UK trials COV001 and COV002, which included a single-blind randomized controlled phase 2/3 trial of AZD1222 (ChAdOx1 nCoV-19) in healthy adults. For TCRbeta chain sequencing, PBMC samples were collected from trial participants at day 0 and at day 28 after the second dose. General conclusions and limits of the study: Nearly half of unique spike-specific TCRs reportedly recognized epitopes outside regions mutated in the B.1.351 and B.1.1.7 variants. In the small 56-69-year group, the increase in depth fell short of significance, most likely because of low power. Conclusions about previously exposed vaccinees are limited, since just a handful of AZD1222 recipients were seropositive for SARS-CoV-2 at baseline. Spike-specific TCR breadth and depth rose significantly after two AZD1222 doses compared with day 0 and with MenACWY recipients. Participants were mostly white British, with more females than males. The authors suggested clonal diversity may have been underestimated. The whole spike protein was spanned by vaccine-associated CD4 TCRs, and dominant responses were seen in regions 160-218 and 743-854. Because no samples from the day 14 peak response were available, repertoires could be characterized only after the peak T cell response.

The CDR3 runs 13 amino acids, cysteine and phenylalanine included. Here the CDR3 DNA is all that survives: 39 bases in frame from base 1. The germline V gene encodes CDR1 SGHVS and CDR2 FQNEAQ. V was cut back by 4 bases and J by 5 bases, leaving a gap of 9 bases between them. The CDR3 regions of human TCRbeta chains were analyzed by immunosequencing. Per the original workflow: TCRs in the repertoires were compared against a reference library of SARS-CoV-2-specific TCRs that had been generated with the MIRA antigen-specificity platform. Breadth was defined as the fraction of unique TCRs that were SARS-CoV-2-associated, and depth was defined as the fraction of total T cells that were SARS-CoV-2-associated. Each spike-specific TCR was assigned to its reactive spike region and to a CD4 or CD8 class using the MIRA data. Log10-transformed breadth and depth values were compared by one-way ANOVA with Sidak's multiple comparisons tests. The source is immuneACCESS, and TCRdb retained only in-frame sequences with V and J called. Part of the clones is not carried over; for the studies checked, unresolved V genes explain less than half of this, and the remainder is unexplained. Clone size and V and J calls were adopted from that table, with D and trimming inferred from the DNA. The sample profile shows about 200,000 clones; approximately 93% of them were found once. The ten biggest clones cover around 1% of the sample.

As for this clone: The clone's antigen remains unknown. No base quality values were provided; no much bigger clone lies one nucleotide off.

This sequence uses TRBV7-8 and TRBJ2-1; no D gene call is confident. Sequenced here: peripheral blood, sampled 28 days after the second AZD1222 dose. The clonotype was recovered from an adult who received the AZD1222 COVID-19 vaccine. In nucleotides, the sequence is TGTGCCAGCAGCTCAATCAGAGACAATGAGCAGTTCTTC. It codes for CASSSIRDNEQFF.